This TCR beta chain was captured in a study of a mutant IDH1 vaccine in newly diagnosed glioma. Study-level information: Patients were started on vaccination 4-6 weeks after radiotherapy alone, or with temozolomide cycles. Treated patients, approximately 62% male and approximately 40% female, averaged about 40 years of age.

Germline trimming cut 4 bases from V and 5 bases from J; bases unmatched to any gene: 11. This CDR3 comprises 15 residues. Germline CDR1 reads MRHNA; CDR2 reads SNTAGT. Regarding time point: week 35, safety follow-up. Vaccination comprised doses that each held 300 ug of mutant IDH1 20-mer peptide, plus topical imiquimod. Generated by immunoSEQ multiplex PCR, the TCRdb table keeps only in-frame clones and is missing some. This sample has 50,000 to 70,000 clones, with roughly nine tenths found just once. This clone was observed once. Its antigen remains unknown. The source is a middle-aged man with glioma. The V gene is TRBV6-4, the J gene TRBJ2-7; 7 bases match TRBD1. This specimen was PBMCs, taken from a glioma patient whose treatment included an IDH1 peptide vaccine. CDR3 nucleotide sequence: TGTGCCAGCAGTGCGGGACAGACTCTCTTTAACGAGCAGTACTTC. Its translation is CASSAGQTLFNEQYF.